Following are 32 T cell receptor beta chains from one sample sequenced in a study of molecular identifiers for immune sequencing clone quantification. MiXCR, applied by TCRdb to the PCR reads, yields one record per CDR3 protein. In the table there are tens of thousands of distinct CDR3 sequences, approximately 21% of which are singletons. Sequenced input: naive CD8+ T cells from blood, with Jurkat cell RNA spiked in. Noted subset: FACS-sorted CD8+CD4-CCR7+CD45RA+ naive T cells. Receptors originate from a human donor in good health. Some libraries in this study had Jurkat cell RNA spiked in.

This clonotype appeared many times. V gene TRBV6-2 or TRBV6-3 combines with J gene TRBJ2-1; no definite D call. Germline CDR1 MNHEY, CDR2 SVGEGT. Trimming removed 4 bases from V and 0 bases from J, with 19 bases in between. This CDR3 has 18 residues. The CDR3: CASSSLPGRIRSYNEQFF. CDR3 DNA: TGTGCCAGCAGTTCCCTCCCCGGCAGGATTCGCTCCTACAATGAGCAGTTCTTC.

This clonotype was seen many times. The chain recombines TRBV7-9 with TRBJ2-3; 7 nucleotides align to TRBD2. The CDR3 contains 15 residues. Germline loops: CDR1 SEHNR, CDR2 FQNEAQ (reference sequence). Unmatched junction bases numbered 4, after V lost 4 bases and J lost 0 bases. This CDR3 reads CASSYGTTSTDTQYF. DNA for the CDR3: TGTGCCAGCAGCTACGGGACTACTAGCACAGATACGCAGTATTTT.

This clonotype was counted at least ten times. This chain links TRBV27 with TRBJ2-7; D is ambiguous. Trimming left V 1 base short and J 1 base short, with 11 bases between. The CDR3 length is 15 residues. Germline CDR1 reads MNHEY; CDR2 reads SMNVEV (reference sequence). In DNA, the CDR3 is TGTGCCAGCAGTTTATTGGGGTCCGAGTCCTACGAGCAGTACTTC. Translating gives CASSLLGSESYEQYF.

In this sample, this clonotype turned up a few times. The chain joins TRBV20-1 to TRBJ1-1; D might be TRBD1 (5 bases). This CDR3 is 14 amino acids long. From germline, CDR1 is DFQATT and CDR2 SNEGSKA (reference sequence). The germline V and J ends were trimmed by 5 bases and 3 bases, with 16 bases remaining between them. CDR3 DNA: TGCAGTGCTCCCCCTATTACGGGGGACACTGAAGCTTTCTTT. This translates into CSAPPITGDTEAFF.

This clonotype occurred many times. J is TRBJ2-3 and V is TRBV27, with 10 bases aligning to TRBD2. The CDR3 is 17 residues long. Per germline, CDR1 MNHEY and CDR2 SMNVEV (reference sequence). V shed 4 bases, J shed 1 base, and the junction held 8 bases outside the gene matches. The CDR3 nucleotides are TGTGCCAGCAGTTCCGTCTTGACTAGCGGGCGCACAGATACGCAGTATTTT. Amino acid sequence: CASSSVLTSGRTDTQYF.

V is TRBV4-3 and J is TRBJ2-2; no firm D call. This CDR3 comprises 13 residues. Trimming stripped 0 bases from V and 6 bases from J, with 5 bases between. Germline values: CDR1 LGHNA, CDR2 YSLEER. The CDR3 sequence: CASSQEKAGELFF. CDR3 nucleotide sequence: TGCGCCAGCAGCCAAGAAAAGGCCGGGGAGCTGTTTTTT.

This clonotype showed up many times. The junction does not match germline at one end; this may be a read error. The chain employs TRBV12-3 or TRBV12-4 and TRBJ2-7; TRBD2 is a possible D gene (7 bases). The CDR3 runs 15 residues. CDR3 amino acids: CASSLGELGGHEQYF. The CDR3 nucleotides read TGTGCAAGCAGCTTAGGAGAACTGGGGGGGCATGAACAGTACTTC.

This clonotype was observed many times. This sequence joins TRBV20-1 and TRBJ1-6; TRBD1 might be the D (5 bases). With 2 bases removed from V and 7 bases from J, the gap between germline ends came to 15 bases. Germline V CDR1 and CDR2: DFQATT, SNEGSKA (reference sequence). The CDR3 consists of 15 residues. CDR3 loop: CSARQRGVGNSPLHF. The CDR3 region has the DNA TGCAGTGCTAGACAGAGGGGAGTGGGGAATTCACCCCTCCACTTT.

This clonotype was seen many times. The chain has TRBV4-1 and TRBJ1-1; 10 positions agree with TRBD1. The germline V gene has CDR1 MGHRA and CDR2 YSYEKL. This CDR3 is 16 amino acids long. V shed 1 base and J 4 bases; nucleotides not matched to a gene: 6. The CDR3, as DNA: TGCGCCAGCAGCCAAGTACTCGGGACAGGGGCCACTGAAGCTTTCTTT. Its translation is CASSQVLGTGATEAFF.

J is TRBJ2-1 and V is TRBV5-1; perhaps TRBD2 as D (5 bases). This CDR3 has 13 amino acids. CDR1 and CDR2 from the germline V gene are SGHRS and YFSETQ. V dropped 5 bases and J dropped 9 bases, with 15 bases sitting between them. CDR3 in DNA: TGCGCCAGCAGGGCCGAAGCGGTCGGTGAGCAGTTCTTC. This codes for CASRAEAVGEQFF.

This clonotype was counted at least ten times. V gene TRBV7-6 combines with J gene TRBJ2-2; 9 bases fit TRBD2. The CDR3 has 14 amino acids. V shed 5 bases and J 5 bases; nucleotides not matched to a gene: 3. Looked up from germline, CDR1 is SGHVS and CDR2 is FNYEAQ. CDR3 sequence reads: CASSRAGGTGELFF. The DNA for the CDR3 is TGTGCCAGCAGCCGCGCGGGGGGGACCGGGGAGCTGTTTTTT.

This clonotype was seen only a few times. One base away lies a much larger clone, so this may be a sequencing read error. V and J are TRBV15 and TRBJ1-1; possibly TRBD1 for D (6 bases). V was shortened by 5 bases and J by 10 bases, with 14 bases between the two germline ends. The CDR3 is 12 residues long. Germline V gives CDR1 LNHNV, CDR2 YYDKDF (reference sequence). For the CDR3, the DNA is TGTGCCACCAGCCCTCGGACAGCTGGAGCTTTCTTT. Residues: CATSPRTAGAFF.

This chain links TRBV10-3 with TRBJ1-1, with D tentatively TRBD1 (6 bases). The V end was cut by 2 bases, the J end by 1 base, with 14 bases between. From germline, CDR1 is ENHRY and CDR2 SYGVKD. The CDR3 loop spans 16 amino acids. This chain's CDR3 is CAISELGAPPNTEAFF. CDR3 DNA: TGTGCCATCAGTGAGCTGGGGGCACCCCCGAACACTGAAGCTTTCTTT.

This clonotype has a count of ten or more. This chain joins TRBV7-3 and TRBJ2-1; 11 nucleotides align to TRBD2. The CDR3 consists of 15 residues. Unmatched junction bases numbered 4, after V lost 5 bases and J lost 4 bases. From germline, CDR1 is SGHTA and CDR2 FQGTGA. CDR3 sequence reads: CASSPGTSGYNEQFF. The CDR3 coding sequence is TGTGCCAGCAGCCCTGGGACTAGCGGTTACAATGAGCAGTTCTTC.

This clonotype was counted at least ten times. The chain is built from TRBV4-1 and TRBJ1-2, with D tentatively TRBD1 (6 bases). The CDR3 spans 17 residues. Germline CDR1 MGHRA, CDR2 YSYEKL. Trimming left V 0 bases short and J 2 bases short, with 16 bases between. The CDR3 sequence is CASSQDFPRDTNYGYTF. CDR3 DNA sequence: TGCGCCAGCAGCCAAGACTTCCCCCGGGACACGAACTATGGCTACACCTTC.

CDR3: CSVYDPYTDTQYF. The CDR3 DNA reads as TGCAGCGTTTATGACCCTTACACAGATACGCAGTATTTT. The V gene is TRBV29-1, the J gene TRBJ2-3; the D is unclear. Per germline, CDR1 SQVTM and CDR2 ANQGSEA. This CDR3 is built from 13 residues. Trimming took off 5 bases at V and 2 bases at J, with 11 bases between the two ends.

This clonotype was counted a few times. The chain recombines TRBV7-9 with TRBJ2-7; the match to TRBD1 covers 9 bases. The V and J ends lost 5 bases and 0 bases, in that order; junction bases with no gene match: 2. This CDR3 spans 14 amino acids. The germline V gene has CDR1 SEHNR and CDR2 FQNEAQ (reference sequence). CDR3 protein: CASSDRGSSYEQYF. DNA for the CDR3: TGTGCCAGCAGCGACAGGGGGAGCTCCTACGAGCAGTACTTC.

There are many counts of this clonotype. V gene TRBV9 combines with J gene TRBJ1-1, with 7 bases that match TRBD1. CDR1 SGDLS and CDR2 YYNGEE come from the germline V gene. CDR3 length: 18 residues. J lost 3 bases, V lost 3 bases, and 17 bases had no gene match. This CDR3 reads CASSGQRTGALVYTEAFF. Here the CDR3 DNA reads TGTGCCAGCAGCGGACAACGTACAGGGGCCCTGGTTTACACTGAAGCTTTCTTT.

This clonotype appeared many times. The chain recombines TRBV19 with TRBJ2-5; D is perhaps TRBD2 (5 bases). Germline V gene data show CDR1 as LNHDA and CDR2 as SQIVND (reference sequence). There are 17 residues in the CDR3. V lost 3 bases and J 0 bases, leaving 17 bases between the germline ends. Here the CDR3 reads CASSIPSGLKYQETQYF. The CDR3 DNA reads TGTGCCAGTAGTATTCCTTCAGGACTGAAGTACCAAGAGACCCAGTACTTC.

This clonotype was recorded a few times. A much larger clone differs from this one at a single base, so this may be a read error. This chain's CDR3 is CASSLTGVAGANVLAF. In DNA, the CDR3 is TGTGCCAGCAGTTTAACAGGGGTTGCTGGGGCCAACGTCCTGGCTTTC. This sequence joins TRBV27 and TRBJ2-6; 7 bases line up with TRBD1. The CDR3 is made up of 16 amino acids. Germline V gives CDR1 MNHEY, CDR2 SMNVEV (reference sequence). Full variable domain (missing parts from reference TRBV27 and TRBJ2-6): EAQVTQNPRYLITVTGKKLTVTCSQNMNHEYMSWYRQDPGLGLRQIYYSMNVEVTDKGDVPEGYKVSRKEKRNFPLILESPSPNQTSLYFCASSLTGVAGANVLAFGAGSRLTVL.

In its sample, this clonotype was seen many times. The chain combines TRBV7-6 with TRBJ2-7, with D perhaps matching TRBD1 or TRBD2 (5 bases each). V lost 2 bases and J 6 bases, leaving 14 bases between the germline ends. This CDR3 is 14 amino acids long. From germline, CDR1 is SGHVS and CDR2 FNYEAQ. The CDR3 nucleotides are TGTGCCAGCAGCTTAAGAAGGGGCGCGGGCGAGCAGTACTTC. This encodes CASSLRRGAGEQYF.

This clonotype was seen many times. The chain joins TRBV6-2 or TRBV6-3 to TRBJ1-1; 7 bases map to TRBD1. The CDR3 runs 13 residues. Germline V lookup: CDR1 MNHEY, CDR2 SVGEGT. The V and J ends lost 0 bases and 10 bases, in that order; junction bases with no gene match: 5. The DNA of the CDR3 is TGTGCCAGCAGTTACTCGACAGGGCCGGGAGCTTTCTTT. Protein product: CASSYSTGPGAFF.

This clonotype occurred many times. The chain is built from TRBV9 and TRBJ1-5; tentative D call: TRBD1 (6 bases). The V gene lost 4 bases and the J gene lost 4 bases, with 12 bases spanning the gap. Germline CDR1 and CDR2: SGDLS and YYNGEE. This CDR3 is 14 amino acids long. The CDR3 DNA reads as TGTGCCAGCAGCCCCACCAGGGGAAATCAGCCCCAGCATTTT. Translation: CASSPTRGNQPQHF.

This clonotype has ten or more counts. V and J are TRBV12-3 or TRBV12-4 and TRBJ2-1; TRBD1 is a possible D gene (6 bases). The V end lost 2 bases, the J end lost 3 bases, and 8 bases lay between the germline ends. This CDR3 is built from 14 residues. The CDR3 reads CASSLQGNYNEQFF. As DNA, the CDR3 is TGTGCCAGCAGTTTACAGGGGAACTACAATGAGCAGTTCTTC.

A word on this clonotype: No conserved phenylalanine or tryptophan ends this CDR3, so it is likely a read error. It is unclear where the CDR3 begins or ends on the DNA, so no DNA is shown, and the CDR3 is as TCRdb lists it. The chain recombines TRBV7-2 with TRBJ2-5; TRBD1, as called in the table, went unchecked against the DNA. In germline, CDR1 is SGHTA, CDR2 FQGNSA. The CDR3 length is 14 residues, termini included. This CDR3 reads CASSQGTGVETLYL.

This clonotype appeared many times. This chain uses TRBV20-1 with TRBJ2-4; TRBD1 agrees at 10 bases. This CDR3 is built from 16 residues. Germline values: CDR1 DFQATT, CDR2 SNEGSKA (reference sequence). Trimming took 1 base from V and 7 from J; bases not matched to a gene: 10. CDR3 sequence reads: CSARGSTGGLGNIQYF. DNA of the CDR3: TGCAGTGCTAGAGGATCGACAGGGGGCTTGGGTAACATTCAGTACTTC.

The sample holds many counts of this clonotype. The chain combines TRBV27 with TRBJ2-3; D remains ambiguous. Germline V gives CDR1 MNHEY, CDR2 SMNVEV (reference sequence). V shed 2 bases and J shed 0 bases, with 9 bases lying between them. The CDR3 is 15 amino acids. The CDR3 bases are TGTGCCAGCAGTTTAAGGGAATATAGCACAGATACGCAGTATTTT. Translated: CASSLREYSTDTQYF.

Ten or more counts support this clonotype. V usage is TRBV4-1 and J usage is TRBJ2-7; D is unclear. Trimming removed 4 bases at V and 1 base at J, with 8 bases between. Germline CDR1 reads MGHRA; CDR2 reads YSYEKL. The CDR3 covers 13 residues. CDR3: CASSPIASYEQYF. The CDR3 nucleotides read TGCGCCAGCAGCCCCATAGCTTCCTACGAGCAGTACTTC.

This clonotype was recorded at least ten times. This sequence joins TRBV5-1 and TRBJ2-3; TRBD2 matches at 14 bases. The CDR3 spans 16 residues. Trimming at V came to 3 bases and at J to 6 bases, leaving 6 bases not matched to a gene. The germline V gene has CDR1 SGHRS and CDR2 YFSETQ. The CDR3 DNA reads TGCGCCAGCAGCTCCGGGACTAGCGGGGGAGGTGATACGCAGTATTTT. This encodes CASSSGTSGGGDTQYF.

The chain is built from TRBV4-1 and TRBJ1-6; 9 positions match TRBD1. Germline values: CDR1 MGHRA, CDR2 YSYEKL. The CDR3 covers 13 residues. V was clipped by 8 bases and J by 15 bases; unmatched bases: 11. The DNA for the CDR3 is TGCGCCAGCGGGACAGGGCCGAATTCGCTCCTCCACTTT. It specifies CASGTGPNSLLHF.

Comment on this clonotype: This clone may be a read error of a much larger clone one base away. The chain is built from TRBV12-5 and TRBJ2-3, with TRBD2 identical over 8 bases. There are 13 residues in the CDR3. V dropped 6 bases and J dropped 8; count of bases not matched to a gene: 7. In germline, CDR1 is LGHNT, CDR2 FRNRAP. The CDR3 DNA is TGTGCTAGTGGCCGGGCGGGGGGTGGTACGCAGTATTTT. This sequence encodes CASGRAGGGTQYF.

This clonotype was detected many times. The rearrangement uses TRBV28 and TRBJ1-1; D unresolved. CDR3 length: 17 residues. Germline loops: CDR1 MDHEN, CDR2 SYDVKM. Trimming cost V 4 bases and J 6 bases, with 24 bases left between them. For the CDR3, the DNA is TGTGCCAGCAGTTCTCCACGGTCGGGTCTCTCTGAGCCTGAAGCTTTCTTT. Translated: CASSSPRSGLSEPEAFF. Looking up the rest from reference TRBV28 and TRBJ1-1 gives the full variable domain: DVKVTQSSRYLVKRTGEKVFLECVQDMDHENMFWYRQDPGLGLRLIYFSYDVKMKEKGDIPEGYSVSREKKERFSLILESASTNQTSMYLCASSSPRSGLSEPEAFFGQGTRLTVV.